The next 25 T cell receptor beta chains were all read from a single sample in a study of a mutant IDH1 vaccine in newly diagnosed glioma. Clones were read by immunoSEQ multiplex PCR, and TCRdb kept only the in-frame ones, dropping some. The sample yields about 20,000 clones, 82% seen once. Time point denoted: week 23, last vaccination. With topical imiquimod, each dose of the vaccine consisted of 300 ug of mutant IDH1 20-mer peptide. These receptors have no known antigen. The sequences come from PBMCs, collected from a glioma patient whose treatment included an IDH1 peptide vaccine. The receptors derive from a young man with glioma.

J is TRBJ1-1 and V is TRBV19; D is uncertain. Trimming took 7 bases from V and 6 from J, leaving 21 bases between them. Germline CDR1 reads LNHDA; CDR2 reads SQIVND (reference sequence). The CDR3 totals 15 residues. The CDR3 sequence is CASTYPRVGISEAFF. DNA of the CDR3: TGTGCCAGTACTTATCCTCGGGTGGGGATTTCTGAAGCTTTCTTT.

This chain uses TRBV19 with TRBJ1-3, with a weak D call TRBD1 (5 bases). The germline gives CDR1 LNHDA, CDR2 SQIVND (reference sequence). CDR3 length: 15 residues. Trimming removed 5 bases from V and 2 bases from J, with 13 bases in between. CDR3 bases: TGTGCCAGTAGTTACGGATGGGGGACTGGAAACACCATATATTTT. Its protein product is CASSYGWGTGNTIYF. Complete variable domain (other parts from reference TRBV19 and TRBJ1-3): DGGITQSPKYLFRKEGQNVTLSCEQNLNHDAMYWYRQDPGQGLRLIYYSQIVNDFQKGDIAEGYSVSREKKESFPLTVTSAQKNPTAFYLCASSYGWGTGNTIYFGEGSWLTVV.

V is TRBV6-6 and J is TRBJ1-1; 7 bases agree with TRBD1. Germline lookup yields CDR1 MNHNY and CDR2 SVGAGI (reference sequence). The CDR3 totals 16 residues. Trimming at V came to 8 bases and at J to 4 bases, leaving 16 bases not matched to a gene. The CDR3 protein is CASEPGDSGVVTEAFF. In DNA form, the CDR3 reads TGTGCCAGCGAACCAGGGGACAGCGGCGTGGTCACTGAAGCTTTCTTT.

The V and J genes are TRBV7-2 and TRBJ1-2; D gene uncertain. The germline V gene has CDR1 SGHTA and CDR2 FQGNSA. The CDR3 is made up of 13 amino acids. Trimming stripped 1 base from V and 7 bases from J, with 10 bases between. The CDR3 loop reads CASSLGAAGGYTF. The CDR3 region has the DNA TGTGCCAGCAGCTTAGGCGCGGCCGGTGGCTACACCTTC.

The chain uses TRBV7-9 and TRBJ1-5; no firm D call. V lost 5 bases, J lost 3 bases, and 11 bases lay in between. Germline-derived CDR1 and CDR2 are SEHNR and FQNEAQ (reference sequence). The CDR3 loop spans 14 amino acids. The CDR3 reads CASSLMGNNQPQHF. The CDR3 DNA reads as TGTGCCAGCAGCCTAATGGGAAACAATCAGCCCCAGCATTTT.

V gene TRBV6-4 combines with J gene TRBJ1-2; TRBD1 is a possible D gene (5 bases). The V end lost 0 bases, the J end lost 6 bases, and 11 bases lay between the germline ends. This CDR3 is 14 amino acids long. The germline V gene encodes CDR1 MRHNA and CDR2 SNTAGT. The CDR3 here is CASSDSGREDGYTF. The CDR3 coding sequence is TGTGCCAGCAGTGACTCGGGCAGGGAAGATGGCTACACCTTC.

The table lists this clone with a count of one. The chain joins TRBV11-3 to TRBJ2-3; the D gene is possibly TRBD1 (6 bases). V gave up 1 base and J gave up 4 bases, with 15 bases separating them. The CDR3 has 16 residues. Per the germline V gene, CDR1 is SGHNT and CDR2 is YENEEA. Written as DNA, the CDR3 is TGTGCCAGCAGCTTAGGCAGGGGCCTCTACGCAGATACGCAGTATTTT. Protein product: CASSLGRGLYADTQYF.

This clone appeared a few times. The chain links TRBV15 to TRBJ1-5, with a tentative D call TRBD1 (6 bases). This CDR3 spans 14 amino acids. V lost 5 bases to trimming and J lost 9 bases, with 17 bases between them. The germline gives CDR1 LNHNV, CDR2 YYDKDF (reference sequence). The CDR3 DNA sequence: TGTGCCACCAGCCCTCGGAGGGAGGGGGGGCCCCAGCATTTT. It codes for CATSPRREGGPQHF.

This chain's CDR3 is CASVPGPNTGELFF. The CDR3 region has the DNA TGTGCTAGTGTCCCAGGGCCAAACACCGGGGAGCTGTTTTTT. V usage is TRBV12-5 and J usage is TRBJ2-2, with D possibly being TRBD1 (5 bases). V was clipped by 7 bases and J by 2 bases, with 11 bases between them. This CDR3 is built from 14 residues. Germline CDR1 LGHNT, CDR2 FRNRAP.

This clone appeared a few times. V is TRBV4-1 and J is TRBJ1-1; 8 bases are shared with TRBD1. Per germline, CDR1 MGHRA and CDR2 YSYEKL. This CDR3 has 14 amino acids. Losses at the gene ends were 0 bases for V and 6 bases for J; bases not matched to a gene: 3. In DNA form, the CDR3 reads TGCGCCAGCAGCCAAGATCGGGGACAGGCTGAAGCTTTCTTT. It codes for CASSQDRGQAEAFF.

This clone was found once. V gene TRBV2 combines with J gene TRBJ2-1; D not resolved. CDR3 length: 12 residues. V was trimmed by 7 bases and J by 3 bases, leaving 7 bases between them. In germline, CDR1 is SNHLY, CDR2 FYNNEI. CDR3 sequence reads: CASNLDYNEQFF. The CDR3, as DNA: TGTGCCAGCAATTTAGACTACAATGAGCAGTTCTTC.

The CDR3 region is CASSLLGVKGLGEKLFF. The CDR3, as DNA: TGCGCCAGCAGCTTGCTAGGGGTAAAAGGTCTAGGTGAAAAACTGTTTTTT. The chain carries TRBV5-1 and TRBJ1-4; D is possibly TRBD1 (5 bases). With 1 base removed from V and 7 bases from J, the gap between germline ends came to 20 bases. CDR3 length equals 17 residues. Germline-derived CDR1 and CDR2 are SGHRS and YFSETQ.

In this sample, this clone turned up a few times. The genes are TRBV27 and TRBJ1-1; D unresolved. CDR1 and CDR2 from the germline V gene are MNHEY and SMNVEV (reference sequence). Trimming removed 6 bases from V and 1 base from J, with 12 bases in between. CDR3 length equals 14 residues. In DNA, the CDR3 is TGTGCCAGCAGGCGGGCAGAATCGAACACTGAAGCTTTCTTT. It is translated as CASRRAESNTEAFF.

The J gene is TRBJ2-7, the V gene TRBV5-1, with D perhaps matching TRBD2 (6 bases). Germline CDR1 is SGHRS and CDR2 is YFSETQ. V shed 4 bases and J shed 0 bases, with 14 bases lying between them. The CDR3 extends over 15 amino acids. Here the CDR3 reads CASSDRGGNSYEQYF. The DNA of the CDR3 is TGCGCCAGCAGCGACCGAGGCGGGAACTCCTACGAGCAGTACTTC.

This chain uses TRBV5-1 with TRBJ2-1, with no clear D. The germline V gene encodes CDR1 SGHRS and CDR2 YFSETQ. This CDR3 is built from 13 residues. Trimming stripped 0 bases from V and 3 bases from J, with 4 bases between. CDR3 region: CASSLGLYNEQFF. The CDR3, as DNA: TGCGCCAGCAGCTTGGGACTCTACAATGAGCAGTTCTTC.

This chain joins TRBV6-1 and TRBJ1-5, with unresolved D. Germline CDR1 is MNHNS and CDR2 is SASEGT. This CDR3 contains 15 residues. The V end lost 0 bases, the J end lost 4 bases, and 10 bases lay between the germline ends. Written as DNA, the CDR3 is TGTGCCAGCAGTGAAGCGATGGGGAGAAATCAGCCCCAGCATTTT. Amino acids: CASSEAMGRNQPQHF.

This chain joins TRBV7-2 and TRBJ1-2; 7 bases line up with TRBD1. This CDR3 region has 14 residues. The V and J ends lost 1 base and 4 bases, in that order; junction bases with no gene match: 3. From germline, CDR1 is SGHTA and CDR2 FQGNSA. CDR3 in DNA: TGTGCCAGCAGCTTAGGGGGACAGCTCTATGGCTACACCTTC. It is translated as CASSLGGQLYGYTF.

The gene calls are TRBV4-1 and TRBJ1-5; D is ambiguous. CDR3 length: 15 residues. V was cut by 0 bases and J by 2 bases, with 8 bases left in between. Germline V gene sequence: CDR1 MGHRA, CDR2 YSYEKL. CDR3 in DNA: TGCGCCAGCAGCCAAGATAGGGCGGGCAATCAGCCCCAGCATTTT. Translation gives CASSQDRAGNQPQHF.

J is TRBJ1-2 and V is TRBV5-5; D call uncertain. The length of the CDR3 is 15 residues. Germline V gene lookup returns CDR1 SGHKS and CDR2 YYEKEE (reference sequence). The V end was cut by 0 bases, the J end by 6 bases, with 15 bases between. CDR3 nucleotide sequence: TGTGCCAGCAGCTTGGCACAAATCCCATCCCATGGCTACACCTTC. Translation gives CASSLAQIPSHGYTF. Using reference TRBV5-5 and TRBJ1-2 for the parts outside the CDR3, the full variable domain is DAGVTQSPTHLIKTRGQQVTLRCSPISGHKSVSWYQQVLGQGPQFIFQYYEKEERGRGNFPDRFSARQFPNYSSELNVNALLLGDSALYLCASSLAQIPSHGYTFGSGTRLTVV.

The J gene is TRBJ2-7, the V gene TRBV2; 8 positions match TRBD1. This CDR3 has 13 amino acids. The V gene end was trimmed by 9 bases and the J gene end by 2 bases; junction bases not matched to a gene: 6. The V gene's germline CDR1 is SNHLY and CDR2 FYNNEI. As DNA, the CDR3 is TGTGCCAGTAGGACAGGGATGACCTACGAGCAGTACTTC. It encodes CASRTGMTYEQYF.

This chain uses TRBV25-1 with TRBJ2-3; TRBD1 aligns across 8 bases. Germline CDR1 and CDR2: MGHDK and SYGVNS. CDR3 length equals 15 residues. V was pared by 3 bases and J by 4 bases, with 6 bases of the junction left unmatched. The CDR3, as DNA: TGTGCCAGCAGTGACGACAGGGGAGCGGCAGATACGCAGTATTTT. Its protein is CASSDDRGAADTQYF. Filled out from reference TRBV25-1 and TRBJ2-3, the complete variable domain reads EADIYQTPRYLVIGTGKKITLECSQTMGHDKMYWYQQDPGMELHLIHYSYGVNSTEKGDLSSESTVSRIRTEHFPLTLESARPSHTSQYLCASSDDRGAADTQYFGPGTRLTVL.

The chain is built from TRBV10-3 and TRBJ2-7, with 14 bases matching TRBD2. The germline V gene encodes CDR1 ENHRY and CDR2 SYGVKD. Trimming at V came to 0 bases and at J to 3 bases, leaving 10 bases not matched to a gene. CDR3 size: 19 residues. CDR3: CAISESPGLAGVNSYEQYF. The CDR3 DNA reads TGTGCCATCAGTGAGTCCCCGGGACTAGCGGGAGTAAATAGCTACGAGCAGTACTTC.

This clone was seen more than once but under ten times. The chain uses TRBV5-1 and TRBJ1-1; D call uncertain. There are 14 residues in the CDR3. From germline, CDR1 is SGHRS and CDR2 YFSETQ. Deletions cut 0 bases from V and 0 bases from J, with 6 bases between. In nucleotides, the CDR3 is TGCGCCAGCAGCTTGGACTGGGTGAACACTGAAGCTTTCTTT. Protein product: CASSLDWVNTEAFF.

V and J are TRBV6-5 and TRBJ1-1; no clear D. This CDR3 comprises 13 residues. Germline CDR1 MNHEY, CDR2 SVGAGI. The V end was cut by 6 bases, the J end by 5 bases, with 13 bases between. The CDR3 reads CASRSPGWTEAFF. The CDR3, as DNA: TGTGCCAGCAGGTCCCCGGGGTGGACTGAAGCTTTCTTT.

V gene TRBV27 combines with J gene TRBJ1-4; D is possibly TRBD1 (5 bases). V lost 6 bases and J 8 bases, leaving 13 bases between the germline ends. Germline V gene sequence: CDR1 MNHEY, CDR2 SMNVEV (reference sequence). The CDR3 runs 13 residues. CDR3 sequence reads: CASRSGGREKLFF. CDR3 DNA sequence: TGTGCCAGCAGGTCGGGGGGTCGCGAAAAACTGTTTTTT.